This passage covers 2 T cell receptor beta chains from one sample sequenced in a study of regulatory T cells in long-lasting Graves disease. Sequencing libraries for TCR beta were prepared with iRepertoire HTBI primers and Arm-PCR of CDR3 regions. MiXCR was run by TCRdb on the multiplex PCR reads, yielding one entry per CDR3 protein. Here the sample spans about 320,000 distinct CDR3 sequences, over 15% being singletons. Time point given: newly diagnosed GD, antithyroid drugs for less than 3 months. Scientists built the TCR library using RNA that was extracted from PBMCs. The specimen was peripheral blood mononuclear cells (PBMCs), collected at new diagnosis, from a patient treated with antithyroid drugs. Receptors originate from a female donor with Graves disease.

This clonotype turned up a few times. A clone one base away is much larger, so this may be a read error. V and J are TRBV12-5 and TRBJ1-1, with D unclear. V lost 6 bases, J lost 0 bases, and 14 bases lay in between. CDR1 is LGHNT and CDR2 is FRNRAP in the germline V gene. This CDR3 spans 15 amino acids. Here the CDR3 reads CASGGRDGLNTEAFF. For the CDR3, the DNA is TGTGCTAGTGGGGGTAGAGATGGGCTGAACACTGAAGCTTTCTTT.

Only a few counts were recorded for this clonotype. CDR3 amino acids: CAWSWGERSEQYF. In nucleotides, the CDR3 is TGTGCCTGGAGCTGGGGAGAGAGGTCCGAGCAGTACTTC. The chain uses TRBV30 and TRBJ2-1; D is possibly TRBD2 (5 bases). The J call may be in error: the DNA end matches TRBJ2-7 better. Looked up from germline, CDR1 is GTSNPN and CDR2 is SVGIG (reference sequence). This CDR3 spans 13 amino acids.